The 27 T cell receptor beta chains below come from one sample, sequenced in a study of post-analysis software for immune sequencing data. Study findings and constraints: Included in a set of a handful of TRBV segments more frequent in patients than controls were TRBV5-6, TRBV5-1 and TRBV20-1.

Libraries were made from TCR beta cDNA, and they carried unique molecular identifiers. TCRdb recomputed calls from the PCR reads with MiXCR, one row per CDR3 protein. The sample has about 500,000 distinct CDR3 sequences, roughly 46% seen once. Antigens for these TCRs are unknown. The source material was blood. All receptors derive from a girl aged 5 to 17 with multiple sclerosis.

The chain combines TRBV28 with TRBJ1-1; TRBD1 aligns across 7 bases. Germline CDR1 is MDHEN and CDR2 is SYDVKM. V lost 2 bases, J lost 4 bases, and 7 bases stayed unmatched. The CDR3 consists of 15 residues. This CDR3 is CASSLSTGVGTEAFF. The DNA for the CDR3 is TGTGCCAGCAGTTTAAGTACAGGGGTCGGCACTGAAGCTTTCTTT.

This clonotype was counted a few times. CDR3 bases: TGTGCCAGCAGTTCCGGACAGGGATCTCAGCCCCAGCATTTT. The encoded protein is CASSSGQGSQPQHF. The V gene is TRBV28, the J gene TRBJ1-5; 8 bases are a match to TRBD1. CDR3 length: 14 amino acids. Germline CDR1 MDHEN, CDR2 SYDVKM. With 4 bases clipped from V and 6 bases from J, the junction kept 5 bases outside the gene matches.

The J gene is TRBJ2-7, the V gene TRBV20-1; 15 bases align to TRBD2. This CDR3 is 14 amino acids long. Germline V gene lookup returns CDR1 DFQATT and CDR2 SNEGSKA (reference sequence). The V and J ends lost 6 bases and 6 bases, in that order; junction bases with no gene match: 6. The CDR3 sequence: CSAPGLAGGREQYF. Written as DNA, the CDR3 is TGCAGTGCGCCTGGACTAGCGGGAGGGCGCGAGCAGTACTTC.

The chain employs TRBV4-3 and TRBJ2-3; no clear D. The CDR3 loop spans 18 amino acids. Germline V CDR1 and CDR2: LGHNA, YSLEER. V was clipped by 0 bases and J by 2 bases, with 18 bases between them. DNA for the CDR3: TGCGCCAGCAGCCAAGATACGAAGACGGCAGAGGTCACAGATACGCAGTATTTT. The encoded protein is CASSQDTKTAEVTDTQYF.

This sequence joins TRBV20-1 and TRBJ2-1; 15 positions match TRBD2. The CDR3 sequence is 17 residues long. Germline trimming cut 6 bases from V and 5 bases from J; bases unmatched to any gene: 11. Germline V gene data show CDR1 as DFQATT and CDR2 as SNEGSKA (reference sequence). The CDR3 DNA reads as TGCAGTGCGCGGACTAGCGGGAGGGCCCTTAGCCACAATGAGCAGTTCTTC. Amino acid sequence: CSARTSGRALSHNEQFF.

The chain is built from TRBV5-5 and TRBJ2-7; 12 bases align to TRBD2. Trimming took 4 bases from V and 0 from J; bases not matched to a gene: 11. Per the germline V gene, CDR1 is SGHKS and CDR2 is YYEKEE (reference sequence). The CDR3 sequence is 18 residues long. The CDR3 reads CASSRLAGAYPTSYEQYF. CDR3 nucleotide sequence: TGTGCCAGCAGCCGACTAGCGGGAGCCTATCCCACCTCCTACGAGCAGTACTTC.

The gene calls are TRBV6-1 and TRBJ1-6; D not resolved. V shed 1 base and J shed 14 bases, with 12 bases lying between them. The CDR3 sequence is 13 residues long. Germline CDR1 is MNHNS and CDR2 is SASEGT. CDR3 protein: CASSEGGRRALHF. CDR3 DNA sequence: TGTGCCAGCAGTGAAGGAGGGAGACGGGCCCTCCACTTT.

The rearrangement joins TRBV29-1 to TRBJ2-3; D may be TRBD1 (5 bases). Trimming removed 0 bases at V and 0 bases at J, with 10 bases between. The CDR3 contains 15 residues. The germline CDR1 and CDR2 sequences are SQVTM and ANQGSEA. Here the CDR3 DNA reads TGCAGCGTTGAAGACAGGGCCTCTAGCACAGATACGCAGTATTTT. As protein: CSVEDRASSTDTQYF.

This clonotype came up a few times. The V and J genes are TRBV7-6 and TRBJ2-5, with 12 bases matching TRBD1. The J call may be incorrect, as the DNA end agrees better with TRBJ2-7. The CDR3 has 16 amino acids. Germline loops: CDR1 SGHVS, CDR2 FNYEAQ. The CDR3 DNA follows: TGTGCCAGCAGCTTAGCGGGACAGGGGGCGTCGGGCGAGCAGTACTTC. The encoded protein is CASSLAGQGASGEQYF.

The chain employs TRBV28 and TRBJ2-7, with 11 bases that match TRBD2. CDR1 MDHEN and CDR2 SYDVKM come from the germline V gene. The CDR3 covers 14 residues. J lost 0 bases, V lost 9 bases, and 4 bases had no gene match. CDR3 sequence (DNA): TGTGCCAGTGTAGCGGGAGGGCGCTCCTACGAGCAGTACTTC. It specifies CASVAGGRSYEQYF.

Worth noting for this clonotype: Its ends do not fully match the called genes, so a read error is possible. J is TRBJ2-7 and V is TRBV7-9; 9 bases map to TRBD1. Germline assignment: CDR1 SEHNR and CDR2 FQNEAQ (reference sequence). The CDR3 has 18 residues. The CDR3 coding sequence is TGTGTCAGCAGTCTTCCACAGGGGGCGCATAGAAAGGCCTACGAGCAGTACTTC. Its translation: CVSSLPQGAHRKAYEQYF.

The table lists this clonotype with a few counts. This sequence joins TRBV24-1 and TRBJ2-1; possibly TRBD2 for D (6 bases). Per the germline V gene, CDR1 is KGHDR and CDR2 is SFDVKD. Trimming pared 7 bases from V and 4 bases from J, leaving 19 bases between. The CDR3 has 16 amino acids. CDR3 sequence: CATSDPIRDSYNEQFF. The CDR3 nucleotides read TGTGCCACCAGCGACCCCATCCGGGACTCTTACAATGAGCAGTTCTTC.

This sequence joins TRBV6-6 and TRBJ2-7; D remains unclear. The CDR3 contains 14 residues. The V and J ends lost 3 bases and 0 bases respectively, with 9 bases between them. CDR1 and CDR2 (germline): MNHNY, SVGAGI (reference sequence). The CDR3: CASSYEVPSYEQYF. The CDR3 region has the DNA TGTGCCAGCAGTTATGAGGTCCCCTCCTACGAGCAGTACTTC.

This clonotype was recorded a few times. DNA of the CDR3: TGTGCCAGCAGTTACGAGGCTAGCGGGCTTTCGGCTCGCGAGCAGTACTTC. It translates to CASSYEASGLSAREQYF. The V and J genes are TRBV6-2 or TRBV6-3 and TRBJ2-5, with TRBD2 matching over 8 bases. The J call may be in error: the DNA end matches TRBJ2-7 better. Per germline, CDR1 MNHEY and CDR2 SVGEGT. The CDR3 runs 17 residues.

This clonotype was observed a few times. V is TRBV15 and J is TRBJ2-5; TRBD1 matches 9 bases. The CDR3 extends over 17 amino acids. Per germline, CDR1 LNHNV and CDR2 YYDKDF (reference sequence). J lost 2 bases, V lost 2 bases, and 9 bases had no gene match. CDR3 protein: CATSRSPGQGGQETQYF. CDR3 in DNA: TGTGCCACCAGCAGAAGCCCGGGACAGGGAGGGCAAGAGACCCAGTACTTC.

The chain is built from TRBV29-1 and TRBJ1-5, with D possibly being TRBD1 (5 bases). This CDR3 region has 18 residues. V dropped 0 bases and J dropped 6 bases, with 24 bases sitting between them. CDR1 and CDR2 (germline): SQVTM, ANQGSEA. CDR3 sequence (DNA): TGCAGCGTTGAAGAGGGACCCACAGCGTTGGGTTGGCTTCAGCCCCAGCATTTT. Amino acids: CSVEEGPTALGWLQPQHF.

The gene calls are TRBV5-1 and TRBJ1-1, with D unresolved. CDR1 and CDR2 (germline): SGHRS, YFSETQ. V gave up 0 bases and J gave up 1 base, with 13 bases separating them. This CDR3 comprises 16 residues. The CDR3 DNA sequence: TGCGCCAGCAGCTTGGTAGAGGGTGCGGGGAACACTGAAGCTTTCTTT. The encoded protein is CASSLVEGAGNTEAFF.

The J gene is TRBJ2-3, the V gene TRBV28; possibly TRBD2 for D (6 bases). Per the germline V gene, CDR1 is MDHEN and CDR2 is SYDVKM. The germline V and J ends were trimmed by 5 bases and 6 bases, with 21 bases remaining between them. The CDR3 has 16 amino acids. This CDR3 is CASSLQAGWGSDTQYF. The DNA of the CDR3 is TGTGCCAGCAGTCTACAAGCGGGCTGGGGCTCGGATACGCAGTATTTT.

The CDR3 reads CASTGQGEASGYTF. CDR3 DNA: TGTGCCAGCACCGGACAGGGGGAAGCTTCTGGCTACACCTTC. The chain couples TRBV12-3 or TRBV12-4 to TRBJ1-2, with TRBD1 matching 10 bases. The CDR3 runs 14 residues. The V and J ends lost 7 bases and 7 bases, in that order; junction bases with no gene match: 9.

This clonotype turned up a few times. The chain couples TRBV12-3 or TRBV12-4 to TRBJ1-5, with D possibly TRBD1 on 5 matching bases. Between the trimmed V and J ends, which lost 4 bases and 3 bases, there was a span of 10 bases. This CDR3 spans 14 amino acids. The CDR3 nucleotides read TGTGCCAGCAGTTGGCAGGGCTTCAATCAGCCCCAGCATTTT. Its protein is CASSWQGFNQPQHF.

This sequence joins TRBV15 and TRBJ2-7; D is possibly TRBD2 (5 bases). CDR3 length equals 13 residues. Per germline, CDR1 LNHNV and CDR2 YYDKDF (reference sequence). The V gene lost 1 base and the J gene lost 4 bases, with 8 bases spanning the gap. The DNA for the CDR3 is TGTGCCACCAGCAGAGTCGGGGAGTACGAGCAGTACTTC. This gives the protein CATSRVGEYEQYF.

This clonotype was seen more than once but under ten times. CDR3 DNA sequence: TGCAGCGTTGATTGGGGGATCCAAGAGACCCAGTACTTC. It translates to CSVDWGIQETQYF. The chain is built from TRBV29-1 and TRBJ2-5; either TRBD1 or TRBD2 may supply D (5 bases each). The CDR3 is 13 amino acids. V shed 3 bases and J shed 1 base, with 9 bases lying between them. Germline CDR1 and CDR2: SQVTM and ANQGSEA.

This clonotype occurred a few times. This chain links TRBV12-3 or TRBV12-4 with TRBJ2-1, with TRBD2 identical over 14 bases. This CDR3 has 14 residues. Trimming removed 4 bases from V and 8 bases from J; junction bases left unmatched: 1. The CDR3 bases are TGTGCCAGCAGTTGGGGACTAGCGGGGGATGAGCAGTTCTTC. It translates to CASSWGLAGDEQFF.

The V and J genes are TRBV12-3 or TRBV12-4 and TRBJ2-5, with TRBD1 matching over 7 bases. This CDR3 has 13 residues. The V and J ends lost 3 bases and 11 bases, in that order; junction bases with no gene match: 9. The CDR3 DNA sequence: TGTGCCAGCAGTTTGGACAGGACGTCGGGGCAGTACTTC. Protein sequence: CASSLDRTSGQYF.

This clonotype was seen more than once but under ten times. The J gene is TRBJ1-5, the V gene TRBV3-1; a weak D match, TRBD1 (5 bases). The CDR3 has 14 residues. The ends were cut back, 3 bases at V and 3 bases at J, with 9 bases in the middle. Per germline, CDR1 LGHDT and CDR2 YNNKEL (reference sequence). The chain's CDR3 is CASSQGRANQPQHF. CDR3 coding DNA: TGTGCCAGCAGCCAGGGACGAGCCAATCAGCCCCAGCATTTT.

The CDR3 coding sequence is TGCAGTTTTTATAGCGGGAGAAGGGGCGAGCAGTACTTC. It specifies CSFYSGRRGEQYF. V and J are TRBV20-1 and TRBJ2-5, with TRBD2 matching over 9 bases. The end of the DNA is better explained by TRBJ2-7, so the J call may be wrong. CDR3 length equals 13 residues. Germline V CDR1 and CDR2: DFQATT, SNEGSKA (reference sequence).

The chain carries TRBV19 and TRBJ2-7; 9 bases map to TRBD2. V lost 2 bases and J lost 5; bases outside the gene matches: 7. CDR1 and CDR2 from the germline V gene are LNHDA and SQIVND (reference sequence). The CDR3 covers 15 residues. This chain's CDR3 is CASSISAGGYNEQYF. In nucleotides, the CDR3 is TGTGCCAGTAGTATATCGGCGGGAGGGTACAACGAGCAGTACTTC. Variable domain in full (rest from reference TRBV19 and TRBJ2-7): DGGITQSPKYLFRKEGQNVTLSCEQNLNHDAMYWYRQDPGQGLRLIYYSQIVNDFQKGDIAEGYSVSREKKESFPLTVTSAQKNPTAFYLCASSISAGGYNEQYFGPGTRLTVT.